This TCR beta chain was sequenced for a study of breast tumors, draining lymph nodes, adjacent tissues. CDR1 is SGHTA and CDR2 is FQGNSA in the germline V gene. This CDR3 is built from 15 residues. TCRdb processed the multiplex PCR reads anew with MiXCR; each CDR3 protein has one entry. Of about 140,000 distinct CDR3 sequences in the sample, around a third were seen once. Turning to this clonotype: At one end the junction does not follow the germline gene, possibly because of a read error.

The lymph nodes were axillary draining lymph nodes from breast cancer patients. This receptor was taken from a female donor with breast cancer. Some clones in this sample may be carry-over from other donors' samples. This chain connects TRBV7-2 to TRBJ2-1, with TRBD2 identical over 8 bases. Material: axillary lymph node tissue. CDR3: CASRLAGPRGNEQFF. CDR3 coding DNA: TGTGCCAGCAGGTTAGCGGGGCCCCGGGGCAATGAGCAGTTCTTC.